The 5 T cell receptor beta chains presented below share a single source sample, sequenced in a study of PD-1 blockade in classical Hodgkin lymphoma. Each and every patient relapsed after autologous stem cell transplantation, and patients got differing brentuximab vedotin exposure. Sequenced by immunoSEQ multiplex PCR; TCRdb stores in-frame clones only, minus some. The sample comprises around 91,000 clones, approximately 88% of which are singletons, and about 20% rests with the top ten. The material was peripheral blood mononuclear cells (PBMCs), obtained at baseline. The source is a human donor with classical Hodgkin lymphoma.

The chain is built from TRBV6-1 and TRBJ2-3; perhaps D is TRBD1 or TRBD2 (6 bases each). There are 14 residues in the CDR3. V shed 2 bases and J shed 6 bases, with 12 bases lying between them. The germline gives CDR1 MNHNS, CDR2 SASEGT. The CDR3 sequence: CASSERGSGDTQYF. The DNA of the CDR3 is TGTGCCAGCAGTGAAAGGGGGAGCGGGGATACGCAGTATTTT.

The chain employs TRBV6-5 and TRBJ1-2, with 11 nucleotides matching TRBD1. J was trimmed by 6 bases and V by 5 bases; bases with no gene match: 5. CDR1 is MNHEY and CDR2 is SVGAGI in the germline V gene. The CDR3 is made up of 14 amino acids. The DNA of the CDR3 is TGTGCCAGCAGTACGGACAGGGGGCTGGATGGCTACACCTTC. Its protein product is CASSTDRGLDGYTF.

This CDR3 reads CASSWTGLNGELFF. The CDR3 DNA is TGTGCCAGCAGCTGGACAGGGTTGAACGGGGAGCTGTTTTTT. The chain combines TRBV6-6 with TRBJ2-2; TRBD1 matches at 8 bases. Germline values: CDR1 MNHNY, CDR2 SVGAGI (reference sequence). This CDR3 is 14 amino acids long. Germline trimming cut 6 bases from V and 7 bases from J; bases unmatched to any gene: 7.

The chain has TRBV6-5 and TRBJ2-5; TRBD1 matches 7 bases. Unmatched junction bases numbered 6, after V lost 2 bases and J lost 3 bases. The CDR3 loop spans 15 amino acids. From germline, CDR1 is MNHEY and CDR2 SVGAGI. Written as DNA, the CDR3 is TGTGCCAGCAGTTACACCGGGACAGTAAAAGAGACCCAGTACTTC. The encoded protein is CASSYTGTVKETQYF.

The chain combines TRBV6-6 with TRBJ1-2; 7 nucleotides align to TRBD1. This CDR3 is built from 14 residues. Germline V gives CDR1 MNHNY, CDR2 SVGAGI (reference sequence). Trimming removed 5 bases from V and 2 bases from J; junction bases left unmatched: 5. The CDR3 DNA reads as TGTGCCAGCAGTCGAAACAGGGGCAACTATGGCTACACCTTC. Amino acids: CASSRNRGNYGYTF.